This T cell receptor beta chain appears in the sequencing data of a study of post-analysis software for immune sequencing data. Across the study: Some patients lacked subtype; others had relapsing-remitting, secondary progressive or progressive-relapsing disease.

Trimming took 4 bases from V and 7 from J; bases not matched to a gene: 10. The CDR3 runs to 17 residues. Points from the study as a whole: TRBV5-6, TRBV5-1 and TRBV20-1 belonged to a set of a handful of TRBV segments that were more frequent in patients than controls. Versus controls, multiple sclerosis patients showed significantly lower diversity (normalized Chao1). F-measure co-clustering was strong for batch-matched samples.

Presence of unique molecular identifiers characterized the TCR beta cDNA libraries. Each batch of roughly 1 to 10 million T cells produced around 460,000 cDNA molecules. TCRdb re-derived calls from the PCR reads in MiXCR, one entry per CDR3 protein. The repertoire holds 450,000 to 700,000 distinct CDR3 sequences, with around 47% as singletons. This clonotype was recorded many times. Its antigen is as yet unknown. Sequenced sample: blood. The source is a girl aged 10-17 years with multiple sclerosis. This chain links TRBV12-3 or TRBV12-4 with TRBJ2-1; 13 nucleotides match TRBD2. CDR3 sequence (DNA): TGTGCCAGCAGTTCCTATAAACTAGCGGGAGGGCCAAATGAGCAGTTCTTC. It is translated as CASSSYKLAGGPNEQFF.